This TCR beta chain derives from a study of blood T cell repertoires in COVID-19. Background on the study: PBMCs, B-cell-depleted T cells, or T cells were the source of the cDNA or gDNA that made up the material.

Original processing methods: Amplification of reference gene primers provided the estimated nucleated cell counts. Profiling relied on immunoSEQ multiplex PCR, and the TCRdb table lists in-frame clones only, not all of them. Clone size and the V and J calls come from that table; the DNA yielded D and trimming. Among about 160,000 clones, 88% were seen once, and the ten largest hold 6.5% to 8.5%. The length of the CDR3 is 15 residues. With V trimmed by 3 bases and J by 7 bases, 10 bases remained unmatched. Germline V CDR1 and CDR2: SGHRS, YFSETQ. This clone came up a few times. In assigning cohorts, the study relied on participant-reported clinical history.

The chain employs TRBV5-1 and TRBJ2-1, with 7 bases fitting TRBD1. The sequenced sample consisted of PBMCs or T cells enriched from blood (not recorded which). This TCR came from a woman between 50 and 59 years old who had recovered from COVID-19. CDR3 protein: CASSSTQTGMNEQFF. The CDR3 nucleotides are TGCGCCAGCAGCTCTACACAGACAGGGATGAATGAGCAGTTCTTC.